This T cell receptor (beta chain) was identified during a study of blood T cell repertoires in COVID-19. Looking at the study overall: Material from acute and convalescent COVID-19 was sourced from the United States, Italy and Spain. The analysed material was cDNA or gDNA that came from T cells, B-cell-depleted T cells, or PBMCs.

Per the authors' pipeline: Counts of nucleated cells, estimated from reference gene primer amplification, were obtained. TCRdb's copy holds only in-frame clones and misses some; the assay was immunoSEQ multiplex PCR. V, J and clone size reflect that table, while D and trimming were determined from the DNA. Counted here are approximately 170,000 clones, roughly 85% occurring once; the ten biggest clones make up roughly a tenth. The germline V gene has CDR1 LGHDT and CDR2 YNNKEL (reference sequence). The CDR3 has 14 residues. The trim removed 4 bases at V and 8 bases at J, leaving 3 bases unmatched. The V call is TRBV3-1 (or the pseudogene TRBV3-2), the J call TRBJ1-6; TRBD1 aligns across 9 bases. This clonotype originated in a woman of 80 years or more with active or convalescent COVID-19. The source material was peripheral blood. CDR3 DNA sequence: TGTGCCAGCAGCCTGACAGGGGGTGATTCACCCCTCCACTTT. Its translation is CASSLTGGDSPLHF.